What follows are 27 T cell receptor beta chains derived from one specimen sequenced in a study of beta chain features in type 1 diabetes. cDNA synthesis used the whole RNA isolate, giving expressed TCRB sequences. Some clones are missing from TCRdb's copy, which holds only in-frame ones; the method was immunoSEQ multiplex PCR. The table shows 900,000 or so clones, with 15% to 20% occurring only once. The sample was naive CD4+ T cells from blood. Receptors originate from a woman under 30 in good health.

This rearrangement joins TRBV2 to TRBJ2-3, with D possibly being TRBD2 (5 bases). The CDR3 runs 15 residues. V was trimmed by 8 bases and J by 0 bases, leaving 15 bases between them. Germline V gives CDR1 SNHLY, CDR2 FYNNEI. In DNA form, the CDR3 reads TGTGCCAGCCATATGATAGGACTGAGCACAGATACGCAGTATTTT. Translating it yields CASHMIGLSTDTQYF.

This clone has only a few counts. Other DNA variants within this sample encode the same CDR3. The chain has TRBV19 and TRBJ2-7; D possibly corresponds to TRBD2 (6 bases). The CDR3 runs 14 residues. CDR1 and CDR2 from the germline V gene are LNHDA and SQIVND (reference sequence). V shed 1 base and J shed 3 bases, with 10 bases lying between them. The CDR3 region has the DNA TGTGCCAGTAGTATAGTTGGCGGGAACTACGAGCAGTACTTC. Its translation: CASSIVGGNYEQYF.

CDR3 in DNA: TGTGCCAGCAGCTTGGGACTAGCGCGTGAGCAGTTCTTC. This translates into CASSLGLAREQFF. The rearrangement joins TRBV5-4 to TRBJ2-1, with 8 positions matching TRBD2. Germline assignment: CDR1 SGHNT and CDR2 YYREEE (reference sequence). The V and J ends lost 0 bases and 9 bases, in that order; junction bases with no gene match: 2. This CDR3 is built from 13 residues.

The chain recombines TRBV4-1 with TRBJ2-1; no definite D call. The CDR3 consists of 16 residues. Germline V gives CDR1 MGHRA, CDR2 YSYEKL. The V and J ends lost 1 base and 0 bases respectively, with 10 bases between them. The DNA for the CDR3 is TGCGCCAGCAGCCAAGGAGCCCAGGCCTCCTACAATGAGCAGTTCTTC. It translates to CASSQGAQASYNEQFF.

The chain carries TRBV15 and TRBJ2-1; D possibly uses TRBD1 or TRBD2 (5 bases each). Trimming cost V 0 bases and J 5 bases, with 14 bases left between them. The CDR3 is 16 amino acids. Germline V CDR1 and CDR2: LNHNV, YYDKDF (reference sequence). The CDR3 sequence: CATSRDLGRSNNEQFF. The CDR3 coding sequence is TGTGCCACCAGCAGAGATCTGGGACGGAGTAACAATGAGCAGTTCTTC.

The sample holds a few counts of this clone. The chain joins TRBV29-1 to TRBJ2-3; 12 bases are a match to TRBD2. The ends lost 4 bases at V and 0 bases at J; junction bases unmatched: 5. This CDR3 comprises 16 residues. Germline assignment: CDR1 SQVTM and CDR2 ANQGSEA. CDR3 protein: CSVGASGRASTDTQYF. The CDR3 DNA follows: TGCAGCGTTGGTGCTAGCGGGAGGGCTAGCACAGATACGCAGTATTTT.

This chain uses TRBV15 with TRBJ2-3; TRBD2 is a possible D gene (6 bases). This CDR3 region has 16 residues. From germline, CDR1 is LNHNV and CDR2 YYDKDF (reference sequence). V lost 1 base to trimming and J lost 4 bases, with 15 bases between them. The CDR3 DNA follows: TGTGCCACCAGCAGAGGGTCGGGAGCGGATTCAGATACGCAGTATTTT. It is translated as CATSRGSGADSDTQYF.

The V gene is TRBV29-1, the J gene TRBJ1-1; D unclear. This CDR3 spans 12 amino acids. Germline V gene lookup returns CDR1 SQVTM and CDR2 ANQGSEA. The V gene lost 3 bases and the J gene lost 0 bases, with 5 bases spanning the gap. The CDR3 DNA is TGCAGCGTTGAGAGGATGAACACTGAAGCTTTCTTT. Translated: CSVERMNTEAFF.

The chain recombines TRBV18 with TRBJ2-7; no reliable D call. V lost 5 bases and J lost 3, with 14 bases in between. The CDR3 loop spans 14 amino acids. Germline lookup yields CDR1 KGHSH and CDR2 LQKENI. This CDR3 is CASSGRHTRYEQYF. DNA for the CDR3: TGTGCCAGCTCAGGGCGGCACACGCGCTACGAGCAGTACTTC.

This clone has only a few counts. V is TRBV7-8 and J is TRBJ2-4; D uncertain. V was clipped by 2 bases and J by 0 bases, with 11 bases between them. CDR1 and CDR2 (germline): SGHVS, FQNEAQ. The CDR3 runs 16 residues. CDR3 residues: CASSLRSIGAKNIQYF. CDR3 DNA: TGTGCCAGCAGCTTACGATCCATCGGAGCCAAAAACATTCAGTACTTC.

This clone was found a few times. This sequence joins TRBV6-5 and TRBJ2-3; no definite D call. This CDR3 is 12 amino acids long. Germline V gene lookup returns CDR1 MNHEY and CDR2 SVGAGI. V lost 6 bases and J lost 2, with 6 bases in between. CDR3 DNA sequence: TGTGCCAGCAGGTCTATCACAGATACGCAGTATTTT. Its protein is CASRSITDTQYF.

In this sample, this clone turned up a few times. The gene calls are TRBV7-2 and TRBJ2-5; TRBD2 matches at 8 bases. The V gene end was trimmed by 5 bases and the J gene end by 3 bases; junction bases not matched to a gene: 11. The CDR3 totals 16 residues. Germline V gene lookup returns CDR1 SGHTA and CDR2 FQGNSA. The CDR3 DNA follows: TGTGCCAGCAGCATTCACTTAGCGGGATTCGAAGAGACCCAGTACTTC. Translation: CASSIHLAGFEETQYF.

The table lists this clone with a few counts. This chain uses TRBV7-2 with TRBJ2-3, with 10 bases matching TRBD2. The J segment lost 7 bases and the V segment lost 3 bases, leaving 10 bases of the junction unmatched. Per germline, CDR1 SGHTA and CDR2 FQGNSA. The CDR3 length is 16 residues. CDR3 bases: TGTGCCAGCAGCTTTCAGTTTAGCGGGAGGCGGTATACGCAGTATTTT. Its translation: CASSFQFSGRRYTQYF.

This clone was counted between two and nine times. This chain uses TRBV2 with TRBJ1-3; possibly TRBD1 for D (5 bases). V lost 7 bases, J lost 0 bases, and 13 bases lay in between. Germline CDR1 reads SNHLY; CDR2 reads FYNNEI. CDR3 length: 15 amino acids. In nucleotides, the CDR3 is TGTGCCAGCAATAAGGGACTGCTCTCTGGAAACACCATATATTTT. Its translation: CASNKGLLSGNTIYF.

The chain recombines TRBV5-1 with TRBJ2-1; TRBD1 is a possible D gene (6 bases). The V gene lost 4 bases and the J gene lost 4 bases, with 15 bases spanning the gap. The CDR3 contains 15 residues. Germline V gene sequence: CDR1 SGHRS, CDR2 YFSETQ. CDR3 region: CASSGGRVIYNEQFF. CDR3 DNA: TGCGCCAGCAGCGGGGGCAGGGTCATTTACAATGAGCAGTTCTTC.

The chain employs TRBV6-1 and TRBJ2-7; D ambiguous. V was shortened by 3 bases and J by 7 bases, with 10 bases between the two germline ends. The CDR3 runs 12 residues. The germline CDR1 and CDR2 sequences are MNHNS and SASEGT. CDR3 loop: CASSEAWGEQYF. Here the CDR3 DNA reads TGTGCCAGCAGTGAGGCTTGGGGTGAGCAGTACTTC.

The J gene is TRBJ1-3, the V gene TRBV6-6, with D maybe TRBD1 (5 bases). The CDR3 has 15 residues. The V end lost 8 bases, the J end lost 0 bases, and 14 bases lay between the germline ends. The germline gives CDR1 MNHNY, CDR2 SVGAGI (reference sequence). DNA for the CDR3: TGTGCCAGCGGGTCACAGGCCCTCTCTGGAAACACCATATATTTT. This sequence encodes CASGSQALSGNTIYF.

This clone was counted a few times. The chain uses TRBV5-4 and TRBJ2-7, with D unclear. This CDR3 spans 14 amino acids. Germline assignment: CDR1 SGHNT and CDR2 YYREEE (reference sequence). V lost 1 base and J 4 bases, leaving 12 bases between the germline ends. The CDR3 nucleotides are TGTGCCAGCAGCTTGTCCGGCTCCCCGTACGAGCAGTACTTC. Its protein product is CASSLSGSPYEQYF.

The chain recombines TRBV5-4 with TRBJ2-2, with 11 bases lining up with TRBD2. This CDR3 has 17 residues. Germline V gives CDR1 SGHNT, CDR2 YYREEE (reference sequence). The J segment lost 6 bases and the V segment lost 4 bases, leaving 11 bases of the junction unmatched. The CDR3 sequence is CASSPPASGRIPGELFF. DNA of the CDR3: TGTGCCAGCAGCCCCCCAGCTAGCGGGAGGATCCCCGGGGAGCTGTTTTTT.

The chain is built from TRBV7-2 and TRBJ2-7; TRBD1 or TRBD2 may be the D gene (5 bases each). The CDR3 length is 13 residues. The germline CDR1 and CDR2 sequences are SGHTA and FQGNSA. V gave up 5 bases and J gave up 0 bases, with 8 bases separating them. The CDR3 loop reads CASSRDPSYEQYF. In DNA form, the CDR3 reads TGTGCCAGCAGCCGGGACCCCTCCTACGAGCAGTACTTC.

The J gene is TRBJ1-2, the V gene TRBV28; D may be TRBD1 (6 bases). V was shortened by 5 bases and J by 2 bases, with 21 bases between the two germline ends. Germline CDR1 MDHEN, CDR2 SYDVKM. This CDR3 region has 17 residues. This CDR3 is CASSPSSGQGLNYGYTF. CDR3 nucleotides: TGTGCCAGCAGTCCGAGTTCGGGGCAGGGGTTAAACTATGGCTACACCTTC.

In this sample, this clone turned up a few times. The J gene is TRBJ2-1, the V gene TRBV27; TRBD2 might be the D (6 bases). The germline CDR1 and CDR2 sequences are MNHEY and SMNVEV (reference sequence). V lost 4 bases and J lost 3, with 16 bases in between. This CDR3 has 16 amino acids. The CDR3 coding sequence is TGTGCCAGCAGTTCCCGCCGGATAGCGGACTACAATGAGCAGTTCTTC. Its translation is CASSSRRIADYNEQFF.

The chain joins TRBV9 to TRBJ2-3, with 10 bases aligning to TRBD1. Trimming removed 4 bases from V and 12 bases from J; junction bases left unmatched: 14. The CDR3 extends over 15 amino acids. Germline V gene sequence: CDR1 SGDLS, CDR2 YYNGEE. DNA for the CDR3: TGTGCCAGCAGCACAGCCGGGACAGGGGTAGATCGACAGTATTTT. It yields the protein CASSTAGTGVDRQYF.

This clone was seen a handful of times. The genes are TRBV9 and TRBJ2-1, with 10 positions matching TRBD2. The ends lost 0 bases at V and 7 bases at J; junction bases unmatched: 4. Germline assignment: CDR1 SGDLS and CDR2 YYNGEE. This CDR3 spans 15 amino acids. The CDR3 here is CASSVVASGSNEQFF. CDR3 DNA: TGTGCCAGCAGCGTAGTCGCTAGCGGGAGTAATGAGCAGTTCTTC.

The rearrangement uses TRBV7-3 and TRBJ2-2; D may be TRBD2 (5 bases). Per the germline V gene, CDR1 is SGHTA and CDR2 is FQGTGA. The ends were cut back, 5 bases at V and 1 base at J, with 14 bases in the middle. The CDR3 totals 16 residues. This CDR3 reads CASSPGGGLNTGELFF. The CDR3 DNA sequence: TGTGCCAGCAGCCCAGGAGGCGGCCTGAACACCGGGGAGCTGTTTTTT.

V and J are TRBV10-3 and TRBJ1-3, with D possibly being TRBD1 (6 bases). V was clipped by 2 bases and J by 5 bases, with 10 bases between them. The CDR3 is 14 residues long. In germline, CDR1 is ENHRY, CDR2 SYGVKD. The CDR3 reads CAISETGSRNTIYF. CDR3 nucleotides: TGTGCCATCAGTGAGACAGGGAGCCGAAACACCATATATTTT.

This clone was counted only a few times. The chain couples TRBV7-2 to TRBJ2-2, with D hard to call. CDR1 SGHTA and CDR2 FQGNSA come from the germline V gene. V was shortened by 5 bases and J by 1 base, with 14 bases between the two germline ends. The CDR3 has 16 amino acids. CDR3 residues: CASSRAITMNTGELFF. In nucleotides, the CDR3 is TGTGCCAGCAGCCGAGCGATTACAATGAACACCGGGGAGCTGTTTTTT.